The table lists the clone carrying this TCR beta chain with many counts. The antigen remains undetermined. Unique molecular identifiers featured in how the TCRbeta library was prepared. In TCRdb, the PCR reads were re-called with MiXCR into one record per CDR3 protein. Of 540,000 or so distinct CDR3 sequences listed, roughly 23% were seen once; the top ten hold roughly 14%. The data stem from a study of T-cell reconstitution after alpha-beta-depleted transplantation in children. Study-wide results and limits: Surviving recipient T cells and thymic progenitors accounted for the high day-60 TCRbeta diversity observed in some patients. Reportedly, roughly two months post-transplant, alpha-beta T cells arose from several hundred expanded graft clones. At the one-year point after transplant, T-cell counts and TCRbeta diversity were found to come mostly from T cells that had been newly produced.

The CDR3 spans 12 residues. Trimming took 4 bases from V and 7 from J, leaving 8 bases between them. Germline CDR1 reads MNHEY; CDR2 reads SVGEGT. Source: PBMCs, mostly from graft donor cells, taken 360 days after TCRalphabeta/CD19-depleted stem cell transplant. This chain links TRBV6-2 or TRBV6-3 with TRBJ2-1; D is ambiguous. The TCR was taken from a boy in the first two years of life who had a stem cell transplant for acute myeloid leukemia, so the T cells may come from the graft donor. CDR3 protein: CASSWTENEQFF. CDR3 sequence (DNA): TGTGCCAGCAGTTGGACCGAGAATGAGCAGTTCTTC.